This T cell receptor beta chain was documented in a study of STAT3 mutations in large granular lymphocyte leukemia. Study-level results: In T-cell large granular lymphocyte leukemia, about half of patients showed multiple immunodominant subclonotypes.

The CDR3 totals 13 residues. From germline, CDR1 is KGHSH and CDR2 LQKENI. Trimming took off 2 bases at V and 3 bases at J, with 5 bases between the two ends. The data were produced by immunoSEQ multiplex PCR, yet TCRdb's version contains in-frame clones alone and is incomplete. Of tens of thousands of clones listed, nearly 90% are singletons. Of note for this clone: No antigen is known for it.

What was sequenced was PBMCs. This receptor was obtained from a human donor with T large granular lymphocyte leukemia. Some clones in this sample may be carry-over from other donors' samples. The V call is TRBV18, the J call TRBJ1-5; D is undetermined. The CDR3 nucleotides read TGTGCCAGCTCACCAGATTCCAATCAGCCCCAGCATTTT. This encodes CASSPDSNQPQHF.